The T cell receptor (beta chain) described here comes from a study of response to subunit inactivated influenza vaccine. Whole-study findings and limits: Few additional T cells are recruited per seasonal influenza vaccination, authors suggested.

Points on this clonotype: Its specificity is not known.

After removal of 4 bases from V and 6 bases from J, the junction contained 8 bases not matched to a gene. Germline loops: CDR1 LGHDT, CDR2 YNNKEL (reference sequence). The CDR3 is made up of 14 amino acids. TCRdb reprocessed the RT-PCR reads with MiXCR, giving one entry per CDR3 protein. The top ten clones hold under 14% of a sample with 710,000 or so distinct CDR3 sequences, 15% to 18% of them seen once. Sequenced material: PBMCs from blood, taken 11 to 12 days after vaccination. The TCR was taken from a man aged 50-59 years who received an inactivated influenza vaccine. J is TRBJ2-7 and V is TRBV3-1, with TRBD1 matching 8 bases. This chain's CDR3 is CASSLGQAPSEQYF. The CDR3 DNA reads TGTGCCAGCAGCCTGGGACAGGCCCCTTCCGAGCAGTACTTC.